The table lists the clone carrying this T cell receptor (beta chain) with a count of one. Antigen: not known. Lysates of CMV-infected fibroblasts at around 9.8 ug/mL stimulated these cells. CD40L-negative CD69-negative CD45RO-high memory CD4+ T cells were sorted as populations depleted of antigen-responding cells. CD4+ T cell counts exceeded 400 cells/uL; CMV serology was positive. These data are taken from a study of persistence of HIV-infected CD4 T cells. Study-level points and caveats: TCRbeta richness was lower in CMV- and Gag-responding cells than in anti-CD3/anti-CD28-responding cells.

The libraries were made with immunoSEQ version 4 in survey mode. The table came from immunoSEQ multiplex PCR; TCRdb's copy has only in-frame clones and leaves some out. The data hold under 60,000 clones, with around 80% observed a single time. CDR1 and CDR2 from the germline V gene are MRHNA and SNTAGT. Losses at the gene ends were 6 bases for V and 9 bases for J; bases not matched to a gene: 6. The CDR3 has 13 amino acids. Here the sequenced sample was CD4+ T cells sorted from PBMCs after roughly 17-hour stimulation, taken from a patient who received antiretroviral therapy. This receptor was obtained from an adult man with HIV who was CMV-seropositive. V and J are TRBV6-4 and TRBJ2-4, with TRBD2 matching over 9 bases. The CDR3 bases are TGTGCCAGCAGCTGGACTAGCGACGGCATTCAGTACTTC. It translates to CASSWTSDGIQYF.